This T cell receptor (beta chain) was found in a study of OX40 agonist ivuxolimab in advanced cancers. Study-wide context: Aged 23 to 79 with a mean of about 60 years, they were around 83% male.

V trimming: 0 bases; J trimming: 7 bases; junction bases outside the gene matches: 8. The CDR3 is 15 residues long. CDR1 is SGHRS and CDR2 is YFSETQ in the germline V gene. Profiled with immunoSEQ multiplex PCR; TCRdb holds only in-frame clones, not every one. The sample contains about 89,000 clones, around 90% of which appear only once. The clonotype was recovered from an adult with an advanced solid tumor such as melanoma, head and neck, liver or kidney cancer. The material was CD4+ or CD8+ T cells sorted from blood, obtained in a trial of the OX40 agonist ivuxolimab. J is TRBJ2-5 and V is TRBV5-1, with 8 bases aligning to TRBD2. Written as DNA, the CDR3 is TGCGCCAGCAGCTTGGGTCCAGCGGGGGTAGGGACCCAGTACTTC. Its translation: CASSLGPAGVGTQYF.